The 27 T cell receptor beta chains in this list originate from one sample, sequenced in a study of shared clonotypes between healthy human individuals. CD45RO-negative cells were positively selected for CCR7, leaving out terminally differentiated effector memory CD45RA+ cells. Clones were sequenced by immunoSEQ multiplex PCR, and TCRdb holds only the in-frame ones, with some missing. The table lists some 800,000 clones, 80% to 95% of them singletons, with 24% in the top ten. The specimen was naive CD8+ T cells sorted from blood. The receptors come from a man aged 25-40 years in good health.

Here the CDR3 reads CASSHLMGEGSVGNTEAFF. CDR3 DNA: TGCGCCAGCAGCCACCTTATGGGGGAAGGGTCGGTGGGAAACACTGAAGCTTTCTTT. The chain recombines TRBV4-3 with TRBJ1-1, with D tentatively TRBD1 (5 bases). The CDR3 is made up of 19 amino acids. The germline gives CDR1 LGHNA, CDR2 YSLEER. The V and J ends lost 3 bases and 2 bases respectively, with 25 bases between them.

The V gene is TRBV6-6, the J gene TRBJ1-2; D gene ambiguous. CDR1 MNHNY and CDR2 SVGAGI come from the germline V gene (reference sequence). Trimming took off 0 bases at V and 4 bases at J, with 6 bases between the two ends. The CDR3 runs 13 residues. The CDR3 sequence is CASSYSTSYGYTF. The CDR3 DNA sequence: TGTGCCAGCAGTTACTCGACGAGCTATGGCTACACCTTC.

This chain joins TRBV7-9 and TRBJ2-7, with 10 bases fitting TRBD2. Per germline, CDR1 SEHNR and CDR2 FQNEAQ (reference sequence). CDR3 length equals 16 residues. J lost 2 bases, V lost 2 bases, and 6 bases had no gene match. The CDR3 region is CASSLSSGSFPYEQYF. CDR3 sequence (DNA): TGTGCCAGCAGCTTATCTAGCGGGAGTTTCCCCTACGAGCAGTACTTC.

The rearrangement links TRBV7-9 to TRBJ2-7; 7 bases are shared with TRBD1. The length of the CDR3 is 15 residues. J gave up 3 bases and V 3 bases, and 8 bases lay outside the gene matches. CDR1 and CDR2 from the germline V gene are SEHNR and FQNEAQ (reference sequence). This chain's CDR3 is CASSFGDSGFYEQYF. The CDR3 DNA is TGTGCCAGCAGCTTCGGGGACAGTGGTTTCTACGAGCAGTACTTC.

This clone came up once. As DNA, the CDR3 is TGTGCCAGCACCTTCCCGGACAGGGCAGATACGCAGTATTTT. It codes for CASTFPDRADTQYF. The chain couples TRBV7-9 to TRBJ2-3, with TRBD1 identical over 8 bases. The germline gives CDR1 SEHNR, CDR2 FQNEAQ (reference sequence). The CDR3 extends over 14 amino acids. V was clipped by 7 bases and J by 4 bases; unmatched bases: 7.

The chain links TRBV9 to TRBJ2-2; 10 bases line up with TRBD1. V dropped 1 base and J dropped 5; count of bases not matched to a gene: 11. Germline CDR1 and CDR2: SGDLS and YYNGEE. This CDR3 contains 18 residues. Written as DNA, the CDR3 is TGTGCCAGCAGCGTACAGGCAGGGGGGACAGGGGAAACCGGGGAGCTGTTTTTT. Translation: CASSVQAGGTGETGELFF.

The chain carries TRBV7-8 and TRBJ2-1; D perhaps matches TRBD1 (5 bases). Germline V lookup: CDR1 SGHVS, CDR2 FQNEAQ. The CDR3 extends over 15 amino acids. V was cut by 2 bases and J by 7 bases, with 15 bases left in between. The CDR3: CASSLQTFRANEQFF. DNA for the CDR3: TGTGCCAGCAGCTTACAAACCTTCAGGGCAAATGAGCAGTTCTTC.

The rearrangement links TRBV9 to TRBJ1-3; D not certain. The CDR3 has 15 residues. Per the germline V gene, CDR1 is SGDLS and CDR2 is YYNGEE. V gave up 0 bases and J gave up 4 bases, with 11 bases separating them. In nucleotides, the CDR3 is TGTGCCAGCAGCGTAGGGCAGGACCAAGGAAACACCATATATTTT. It translates to CASSVGQDQGNTIYF.

The V call is TRBV28, the J call TRBJ1-5; TRBD1 agrees at 7 bases. Germline lookup yields CDR1 MDHEN and CDR2 SYDVKM. J gave up 2 bases and V 2 bases, and 9 bases lay outside the gene matches. This CDR3 is 17 amino acids long. DNA of the CDR3: TGTGCCAGCAGTTTAAATTCTTGGACAGGTGGCAATCAGCCCCAGCATTTT. This encodes CASSLNSWTGGNQPQHF.

The chain joins TRBV10-3 to TRBJ2-1; 8 nucleotides line up with TRBD1. The CDR3 spans 12 residues. Trimming at V came to 11 bases and at J to 5 bases, leaving 5 bases not matched to a gene. Germline CDR1 is ENHRY and CDR2 is SYGVKD. This CDR3 reads CAVGQANNEQFF. In DNA, the CDR3 is TGTGCCGTGGGACAGGCCAACAATGAGCAGTTCTTC.

This sequence joins TRBV28 and TRBJ2-1, with D possibly called TRBD1 or TRBD2 (5 bases each). V was trimmed by 5 bases and J by 8 bases, leaving 19 bases between them. Germline CDR1 and CDR2: MDHEN and SYDVKM. CDR3 length: 15 residues. The CDR3 coding sequence is TGTGCCAGCAGTACGGCCCCAGAGGGGTTCGATGAGCAGTTCTTC. Its translation: CASSTAPEGFDEQFF. Complete variable domain (other parts from reference TRBV28 and TRBJ2-1): DVKVTQSSRYLVKRTGEKVFLECVQDMDHENMFWYRQDPGLGLRLIYFSYDVKMKEKGDIPEGYSVSREKKERFSLILESASTNQTSMYLCASSTAPEGFDEQFFGPGTRLTVL.

In this sample, this clone turned up once. This chain uses TRBV7-9 with TRBJ2-7; maybe TRBD1 (5 bases). V lost 8 bases to trimming and J lost 1 base, with 21 bases between them. Looked up from germline, CDR1 is SEHNR and CDR2 is FQNEAQ (reference sequence). The CDR3 totals 16 residues. The CDR3 loop reads CASAPASQGSSYEQYF. The CDR3 region has the DNA TGTGCCAGCGCCCCCGCGAGTCAGGGATCTTCCTACGAGCAGTACTTC.

The V gene is TRBV6-1, the J gene TRBJ2-2; D is unclear. The CDR3 runs 12 residues. Germline V lookup: CDR1 MNHNS, CDR2 SASEGT. V was pared by 3 bases and J by 6 bases, with 5 bases between. The CDR3 DNA reads TGTGCCAGCAGTGACGATCCCGGGGAGCTGTTTTTT. Its protein product is CASSDDPGELFF.

V gene TRBV15 combines with J gene TRBJ1-1, with TRBD1 identical over 7 bases. The trim removed 4 bases at V and 1 base at J, leaving 9 bases unmatched. The V gene's germline CDR1 is LNHNV and CDR2 YYDKDF (reference sequence). This CDR3 is 16 amino acids long. The chain's CDR3 is CATSTRPQGKNTEAFF. The CDR3 coding sequence is TGTGCCACCAGCACCCGACCACAGGGGAAGAACACTGAAGCTTTCTTT.

This clone occurred a few times. Different DNA sequences within this sample yield the same CDR3. This chain links TRBV27 with TRBJ2-7; D remains ambiguous. This CDR3 has 13 amino acids. Germline CDR1 is MNHEY and CDR2 is SMNVEV (reference sequence). V was clipped by 0 bases and J by 0 bases, with 3 bases between them. In nucleotides, the CDR3 is TGTGCCAGCAGTTTATCGCACTCCTACGAGCAGTACTTC. It codes for CASSLSHSYEQYF.

V and J are TRBV29-1 and TRBJ1-1, with D uncertain. The CDR3 is 13 amino acids. V lost 3 bases and J lost 0, with 8 bases in between. Looked up from germline, CDR1 is SQVTM and CDR2 is ANQGSEA. The CDR3 protein is CSVDSDMNTEAFF. In DNA, the CDR3 is TGCAGCGTTGATTCTGACATGAACACTGAAGCTTTCTTT.

The V gene is TRBV5-8, the J gene TRBJ2-1, with 10 bases that match TRBD1. Germline assignment: CDR1 SGHTS and CDR2 YDEGEE. CDR3 size: 14 residues. Trimming removed 7 bases from V and 8 bases from J; junction bases left unmatched: 9. The CDR3 protein is CASSRDRGMDEQFF. CDR3 sequence (DNA): TGTGCCAGCTCCCGGGACAGGGGCATGGATGAGCAGTTCTTC.

The chain uses TRBV7-2 and TRBJ2-7; 9 nucleotides agree with TRBD1. This CDR3 contains 14 residues. V lost 5 bases and J lost 4; bases outside the gene matches: 6. CDR1 is SGHTA, CDR2 FQGNSA, per germline. In DNA, the CDR3 is TGTGCCAGCAGCATCGGACAGGGGACATACGAGCAGTACTTC. It is translated as CASSIGQGTYEQYF.

The chain joins TRBV15 to TRBJ2-2; D is possibly TRBD1 (5 bases). The CDR3 extends over 18 amino acids. In germline, CDR1 is LNHNV, CDR2 YYDKDF (reference sequence). Between the trimmed V and J ends, which lost 1 base and 8 bases, there was a span of 23 bases. As DNA, the CDR3 is TGTGCCACCAGCAGAGGCGATGACAGCGAATTAAACTGGGGGGAGCTGTTTTTT. This translates into CATSRGDDSELNWGELFF.

This clone was seen once. CDR3 protein: CASSSGGSYNEQFF. CDR3 coding DNA: TGTGCCAGCAGCTCTGGGGGCTCCTACAATGAGCAGTTCTTC. The chain is built from TRBV7-2 and TRBJ2-1; either TRBD1 or TRBD2 may supply D (5 bases each). The CDR3 covers 14 residues. V was trimmed by 4 bases and J by 0 bases, leaving 7 bases between them. CDR1 is SGHTA and CDR2 is FQGNSA in the germline V gene.

The chain links TRBV11-3 to TRBJ2-2, with D possibly matching TRBD1 (5 bases). Trimming removed 5 bases at V and 6 bases at J, with 19 bases between. CDR3 length: 16 amino acids. Germline V CDR1 and CDR2: SGHNT, YENEEA. CDR3 sequence (DNA): TGTGCCAGCAGCCGATCCGAGACGGACAATTCCGGGGAGCTGTTTTTT. Translation gives CASSRSETDNSGELFF.

This clone has only one observation. The chain is built from TRBV7-6 and TRBJ2-7, with D perhaps assigned TRBD1 or TRBD2 (6 bases each). V lost 1 base to trimming and J lost 0 bases, with 10 bases between them. Germline lookup yields CDR1 SGHVS and CDR2 FNYEAQ. CDR3 length: 15 amino acids. The CDR3 region is CASSLEGGNSYEQYF. In nucleotides, the CDR3 is TGTGCCAGCAGCTTAGAAGGGGGGAACTCCTACGAGCAGTACTTC.

The chain combines TRBV27 with TRBJ2-1; 15 positions match TRBD2. V was pared by 4 bases and J by 15 bases, with 7 bases of the junction left unmatched. The CDR3 runs 14 residues. Germline values: CDR1 MNHEY, CDR2 SMNVEV (reference sequence). CDR3 DNA sequence: TGTGCCAGCAGTTCCGGACTAGCGGGAGGGCTTCCGTTCTTC. It encodes CASSSGLAGGLPFF.

This clone was detected once. The chain uses TRBV14 and TRBJ2-1; 12 bases are a match to TRBD2. CDR3 length equals 17 residues. CDR1 and CDR2 from the germline V gene are SGHDN and FVKESK. After removal of 9 bases from V and 6 bases from J, the junction contained 15 bases not matched to a gene. In DNA form, the CDR3 reads TGTGCCAGAACAGGACTAGCGGGAATCTTAGGGGGCAATGAGCAGTTCTTC. Amino acids: CARTGLAGILGGNEQFF.

With respect to this clone: Its ends do not fully match the called genes, so a read error is possible. The chain joins TRBV11-2 to TRBJ2-7; 10 positions agree with TRBD1. The CDR3 totals 15 residues. Per the germline V gene, CDR1 is SGHAT and CDR2 is FQNNGV. CDR3 protein: CASSLGDRGSYEQYF. DNA for the CDR3: TGTGCCAGCAGTTTAGGGGACAGGGGCTCCTACGAGCAGTACTTC.

This clone was counted a single time. Other DNA variants within this sample encode the same CDR3. The V gene is TRBV30, the J gene TRBJ1-4; 11 positions match TRBD1. Trimming took 0 bases from V and 7 from J; bases not matched to a gene: 1. The CDR3 has 14 amino acids. Germline values: CDR1 GTSNPN, CDR2 SVGIG (reference sequence). The chain's CDR3 is CAWSVGQGGEKLFF. Here the CDR3 DNA reads TGTGCCTGGAGTGTGGGACAGGGGGGTGAAAAACTGTTTTTT.

This clone appeared once. V is TRBV2 and J is TRBJ1-1, with D maybe TRBD1 (5 bases). This CDR3 spans 15 amino acids. From germline, CDR1 is SNHLY and CDR2 FYNNEI. V shed 1 base and J shed 8 bases, with 17 bases lying between them. CDR3 amino acids: CASSEVIIVGAEAFF. The CDR3 region has the DNA TGTGCCAGCAGTGAAGTTATTATAGTCGGGGCGGAAGCTTTCTTT.